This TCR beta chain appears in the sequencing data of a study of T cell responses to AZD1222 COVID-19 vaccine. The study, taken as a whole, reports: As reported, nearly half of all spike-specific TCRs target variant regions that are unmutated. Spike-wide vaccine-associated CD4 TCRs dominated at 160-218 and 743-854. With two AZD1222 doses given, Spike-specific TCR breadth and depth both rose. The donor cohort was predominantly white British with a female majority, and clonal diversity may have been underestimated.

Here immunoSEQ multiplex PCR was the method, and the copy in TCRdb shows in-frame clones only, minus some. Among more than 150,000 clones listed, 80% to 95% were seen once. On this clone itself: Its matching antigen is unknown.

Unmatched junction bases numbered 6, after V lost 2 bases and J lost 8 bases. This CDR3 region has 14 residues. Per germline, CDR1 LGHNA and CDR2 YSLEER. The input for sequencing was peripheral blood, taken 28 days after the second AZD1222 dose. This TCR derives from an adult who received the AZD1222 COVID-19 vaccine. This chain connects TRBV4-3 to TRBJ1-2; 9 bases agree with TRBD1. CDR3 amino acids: CASSQKRTGEGYTF. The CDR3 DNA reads TGCGCCAGCAGCCAAAAGAGGACAGGGGAGGGCTACACCTTC.